This T cell receptor beta chain was observed in a study of a mutant IDH1 vaccine in newly diagnosed glioma. On the study more broadly: In some groups vaccination began 4-6 weeks post-radiotherapy; others received it with temozolomide. Averaging roughly 40 years of age, treated patients were 62.5% male and around 38% female. Visit V12 was scheduled at week 35 and visit V13 at week 47.

As to this clone: The antigen is undetermined.

Study-level results: The study observed vaccine-induced immune responses in 85% to 95% of patients.

Some clones are missing from TCRdb's copy, which holds only in-frame ones; the method was immunoSEQ multiplex PCR. The data contain 30,000 to 40,000 clones, around four fifths of them seen just once; the ten biggest clones take up 3.2%. Time point defined: week 35, safety follow-up. Doses of 300 ug of mutant IDH1 20-mer peptide were given with topical imiquimod. V was pared by 0 bases and J by 7 bases, with 6 bases between. Germline lookup yields CDR1 ENHRY and CDR2 SYGVKD. The CDR3 is 12 amino acids. This clonotype was sampled from a man aged 35-49 years with glioma. Some clones in this sample may be carry-over from other donors' samples. This specimen consisted of PBMCs, obtained from a glioma patient whose treatment included an IDH1 peptide vaccine. J is TRBJ1-2 and V is TRBV10-3, with D maybe TRBD1 (5 bases). In nucleotides, the CDR3 is TGTGCCATCAGTGAGTCGGGGGGTGGCTACACCTTC. This codes for CAISESGGGYTF.